These 11 T cell receptor beta chains originate from one sample sequenced in a study of shared clonotypes between healthy human individuals. Repertoires were generated with immunoSEQ multiplex PCR, while TCRdb's copy carries only in-frame clones and drops some. The data contain over a million clones, around 78% of them singletons. Sequenced material: memory CD4+ T cells from PBMCs. The subset is: CD45RA-negative fraction. The receptors originated from a man between 18 and 29 years old in good health. Some clones in this sample may be carry-over from other donors' samples.

V usage is TRBV9 and J usage is TRBJ2-1; D unclear. This CDR3 has 16 residues. Trimming left V 0 bases short and J 0 bases short, with 10 bases between. CDR1 is SGDLS and CDR2 is YYNGEE in the germline V gene. This CDR3 is CASSVVVASSYNEQFF. In DNA form, the CDR3 reads TGTGCCAGCAGCGTAGTTGTGGCAAGCTCCTACAATGAGCAGTTCTTC.

The J gene is TRBJ2-1, the V gene TRBV7-9, with D possibly being TRBD2 (5 bases). CDR3 size: 13 residues. Germline assignment: CDR1 SEHNR and CDR2 FQNEAQ (reference sequence). V shed 1 base and J shed 12 bases, with 13 bases lying between them. This CDR3 reads CASSLGTGSGQFF. DNA of the CDR3: TGTGCCAGCAGCTTAGGGACTGGCTCTGGGCAGTTCTTC.

The chain links TRBV27 to TRBJ2-3, with a tentative D call TRBD2 (6 bases). This CDR3 comprises 15 residues. Trimming left V 5 bases short and J 8 bases short, with 20 bases between. CDR1 is MNHEY, CDR2 SMNVEV, per germline (reference sequence). The CDR3 loop reads CASSAGRATAGTQYF. The CDR3, as DNA: TGTGCCAGCAGTGCGGGACGGGCGACGGCGGGTACGCAGTATTTT.

V is TRBV7-2 and J is TRBJ2-3; 9 bases are a match to TRBD2. The V and J ends lost 2 bases and 3 bases, in that order; junction bases with no gene match: 9. Per the germline V gene, CDR1 is SGHTA and CDR2 is FQGNSA. CDR3 length: 17 amino acids. This chain's CDR3 is CASSLRVLAGVTDTQYF. CDR3 DNA: TGTGCCAGCAGCTTAAGGGTGTTAGCGGGAGTGACAGATACGCAGTATTTT.

This chain links TRBV27 with TRBJ2-1; D may be TRBD1 (6 bases). The CDR3 totals 12 residues. Trimming removed 3 bases from V and 11 bases from J, with 11 bases in between. Germline CDR1 is MNHEY and CDR2 is SMNVEV (reference sequence). The CDR3 is CASSFPQGKQFF. The CDR3 bases are TGTGCCAGCAGTTTCCCCCAGGGGAAGCAGTTCTTC.

A few counts support this clone. V gene TRBV10-3 combines with J gene TRBJ2-7, with a weak D call TRBD1 (6 bases). Trimming stripped 10 bases from V and 2 bases from J, with 18 bases between. The germline gives CDR1 ENHRY, CDR2 SYGVKD. This CDR3 is 14 amino acids long. The CDR3 here is CATSGAGVTYEQYF. CDR3 nucleotides: TGTGCCACGTCAGGGGCAGGGGTGACCTACGAGCAGTACTTC.

This clone came up once. V usage is TRBV6-5 and J usage is TRBJ2-1; D is unresolved. Between the trimmed V and J ends, which lost 11 bases and 1 base, there was a span of 9 bases. The CDR3 sequence is 12 residues long. CDR1 is MNHEY and CDR2 is SVGAGI in the germline V gene. The CDR3 sequence: CAVGTSYNEQFF. Written as DNA, the CDR3 is TGTGCCGTAGGCACGTCCTACAATGAGCAGTTCTTC.

This clone has more than one count but fewer than ten. CDR3 residues: CSVEFHNPGSGELFF. CDR3 nucleotide sequence: TGCAGCGTTGAGTTTCACAACCCTGGGTCCGGGGAGCTGTTTTTT. The chain combines TRBV29-1 with TRBJ2-2; D remains ambiguous. The CDR3 covers 15 residues. The V gene lost 3 bases and the J gene lost 6 bases, with 17 bases spanning the gap. Germline values: CDR1 SQVTM, CDR2 ANQGSEA.

To note about this clone: Additional DNA sequences in this sample encode the identical CDR3. The genes are TRBV5-1 and TRBJ2-2; possible D gene TRBD2, 5 bases. The CDR3 loop spans 15 amino acids. CDR1 and CDR2 from the germline V gene are SGHRS and YFSETQ. V dropped 0 bases and J dropped 4 bases, with 10 bases sitting between them. This chain's CDR3 is CASSLGPGGTGELFF. CDR3 sequence (DNA): TGCGCCAGCAGCTTGGGCCCAGGAGGCACCGGGGAGCTGTTTTTT.

V usage is TRBV6-4 and J usage is TRBJ1-4; 9 bases line up with TRBD1. The germline CDR1 and CDR2 sequences are MRHNA and SNTAGT. CDR3 length: 15 amino acids. Trimming removed 8 bases from V and 3 bases from J; junction bases left unmatched: 7. CDR3 coding DNA: TGTGCCAGCCGACAGGGGGACTCTCCTAATGAAAAACTGTTTTTT. Its protein product is CASRQGDSPNEKLFF.

The chain has TRBV6-1 and TRBJ2-1, with TRBD1 identical over 10 bases. Germline V lookup: CDR1 MNHNS, CDR2 SASEGT. Trimming took 7 bases from V and 8 from J; bases not matched to a gene: 8. CDR3 length equals 14 residues. The CDR3 sequence: CASNRDRGVDEQFF. The DNA for the CDR3 is TGTGCCAGCAACCGGGACAGGGGTGTGGATGAGCAGTTCTTC.